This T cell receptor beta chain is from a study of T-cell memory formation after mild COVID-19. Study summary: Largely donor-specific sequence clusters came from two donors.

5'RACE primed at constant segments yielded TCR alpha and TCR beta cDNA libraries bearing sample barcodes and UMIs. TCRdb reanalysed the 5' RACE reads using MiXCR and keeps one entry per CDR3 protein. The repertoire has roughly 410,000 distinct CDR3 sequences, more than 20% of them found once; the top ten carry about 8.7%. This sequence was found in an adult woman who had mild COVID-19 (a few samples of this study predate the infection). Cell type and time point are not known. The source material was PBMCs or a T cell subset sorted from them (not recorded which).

CDR3 DNA sequence: TGTGCCAGCAGCTTAGAAGGGACTAGCCTTACAGATACGCAGTATTTT. As protein: CASSLEGTSLTDTQYF. This chain uses TRBV7-9 with TRBJ2-3; TRBD2 matches at 9 bases. The CDR3 is 16 amino acids. V was clipped by 1 base and J by 3 bases; unmatched bases: 5. The germline V gene encodes CDR1 SEHNR and CDR2 FQNEAQ (reference sequence).